One sample yielded the 30 T cell receptor beta chains listed below, sequenced in a study of OX40 agonist ivuxolimab in advanced cancers. Here immunoSEQ multiplex PCR was the method, and the copy in TCRdb shows in-frame clones only, minus some. The table shows tens of thousands of clones, with under 90% occurring only once. The specimen comprised CD4+ or CD8+ T cells sorted from blood, sampled in a trial of the OX40 agonist ivuxolimab. The source of these receptors is an adult with an advanced solid tumor such as melanoma, head and neck, liver or kidney cancer.

V and J are TRBV7-2 and TRBJ2-1, with no clear D. The CDR3 spans 12 residues. V was trimmed by 0 bases and J by 7 bases, leaving 4 bases between them. Germline loops: CDR1 SGHTA, CDR2 FQGNSA. The CDR3 nucleotides are TGTGCCAGCAGCTTAGCAAGGAATGAGCAGTTCTTC. It translates to CASSLARNEQFF.

The chain links TRBV30 to TRBJ1-3, with a tentative D call TRBD1 (5 bases). Per the germline V gene, CDR1 is GTSNPN and CDR2 is SVGIG (reference sequence). V was shortened by 8 bases and J by 0 bases, with 14 bases between the two germline ends. The CDR3 consists of 14 residues. The CDR3 sequence: CARDGGSSGNTIYF. CDR3 sequence (DNA): TGTGCCCGGGACGGAGGGAGCTCTGGAAACACCATATATTTT.

This chain connects TRBV19 to TRBJ1-5; tentative D call: TRBD1 (6 bases). With 6 bases removed from V and 0 bases from J, the gap between germline ends came to 12 bases. The CDR3 is 15 amino acids. The V gene's germline CDR1 is LNHDA and CDR2 SQIVND (reference sequence). CDR3 in DNA: TGTGCCAGTAGGCGACAGGACTATAGCAATCAGCCCCAGCATTTT. Encoded protein: CASRRQDYSNQPQHF.

This chain connects TRBV7-2 to TRBJ1-2; D unclear. V gave up 3 bases and J gave up 4 bases, with 15 bases separating them. CDR1 SGHTA and CDR2 FQGNSA come from the germline V gene. This CDR3 spans 15 amino acids. Here the CDR3 reads CASSFSPVNSYGYTF. CDR3 coding DNA: TGTGCCAGCAGCTTTTCCCCGGTCAATAGCTATGGCTACACCTTC.

The J gene is TRBJ2-5, the V gene TRBV15, with D unresolved. The CDR3 loop spans 14 amino acids. Germline V gives CDR1 LNHNV, CDR2 YYDKDF (reference sequence). Trimming left V 0 bases short and J 3 bases short, with 8 bases between. CDR3 sequence: CATSRDWTEETQYF. CDR3 coding DNA: TGTGCCACCAGCAGAGATTGGACGGAAGAGACCCAGTACTTC.

J is TRBJ1-5 and V is TRBV18; D might be TRBD1 (6 bases). The CDR3 spans 17 residues. Trimming left V 0 bases short and J 2 bases short, with 14 bases between. Per germline, CDR1 KGHSH and CDR2 LQKENI. The chain's CDR3 is CASSPPGTSERNQPQHF. CDR3 in DNA: TGTGCCAGCTCACCACCGGGGACAAGCGAGCGCAATCAGCCCCAGCATTTT. Full variable domain (rest looked up from reference TRBV18 and TRBJ1-5): NAGVMQNPRHLVRRRGQEARLRCSPMKGHSHVYWYRQLPEEGLKFMVYLQKENIIDESGMPKERFSAEFPKEGPSILRIQQVVRGDSAAYFCASSPPGTSERNQPQHFGDGTRLSIL.

This clone was counted between two and nine times. The chain joins TRBV10-1 to TRBJ1-5; 9 bases align to TRBD1. V lost 3 bases, J lost 4 bases, and 1 base stayed unmatched. Looked up from germline, CDR1 is WNHNN and CDR2 is SYGVQD (reference sequence). The CDR3 length is 14 residues. CDR3 in DNA: TGCGCCAGCAGTGAAGGGACAGGGAATCAGCCCCAGCATTTT. This sequence encodes CASSEGTGNQPQHF.

The rearrangement joins TRBV18 to TRBJ2-6; D possibly corresponds to TRBD1 (5 bases). The V gene's germline CDR1 is KGHSH and CDR2 LQKENI. Between the trimmed V and J ends, which lost 0 bases and 3 bases, there was a span of 15 bases. This CDR3 spans 18 amino acids. The CDR3 protein is CASSPPNTDSGGANVLTF. As DNA, the CDR3 is TGTGCCAGCTCACCACCAAATACTGACAGTGGTGGGGCCAACGTCCTGACTTTC.

This clone has more than one count but fewer than ten. The J gene is TRBJ2-1, the V gene TRBV12-5, with TRBD1 matching 7 bases. The CDR3 extends over 13 amino acids. Germline V gene sequence: CDR1 LGHNT, CDR2 FRNRAP. V lost 4 bases to trimming and J lost 7 bases; unmatched junction nucleotides: 4. In DNA form, the CDR3 reads TGTGCTAGTGGTTGGGGACAGTATAATGAGCAGTTCTTC. It codes for CASGWGQYNEQFF. Full variable domain (outside the CDR3, taken from reference TRBV12-5 and TRBJ2-1): DARVTQTPRHKVTEMGQEVTMRCQPILGHNTVFWYRQTMMQGLELLAYFRNRAPLDDSGMPKDRFSAEMPDATLATLKIQPSEPRDSAVYFCASGWGQYNEQFFGPGTRLTVL.

This chain joins TRBV7-8 and TRBJ1-2, with D hard to call. In germline, CDR1 is SGHVS, CDR2 FQNEAQ. V dropped 2 bases and J dropped 4 bases, with 11 bases sitting between them. The CDR3 totals 14 residues. CDR3 in amino acids: CASSLRETAYGYTF. The DNA for the CDR3 is TGTGCCAGCAGCTTACGGGAAACGGCCTATGGCTACACCTTC.

This sequence joins TRBV19 and TRBJ2-7, with 10 bases identical to TRBD1. The germline CDR1 and CDR2 sequences are LNHDA and SQIVND (reference sequence). The CDR3 consists of 16 residues. J gave up 5 bases and V 3 bases, and 10 bases lay outside the gene matches. CDR3 bases: TGTGCCAGTAGTATCGGAAACGGGACAGGGGCGAACGAGCAGTACGTC. Translated, it gives CASSIGNGTGANEQYV.

This clone occurred once. V is TRBV10-1 and J is TRBJ2-3; D perhaps matches TRBD1 (6 bases). Trimming pared 6 bases from V and 3 bases from J, leaving 10 bases between. CDR3 length: 13 residues. Germline values: CDR1 WNHNN, CDR2 SYGVQD (reference sequence). Here the CDR3 reads CASRDSSTDTQYF. The CDR3 DNA follows: TGCGCCAGCAGGGACAGCTCGACAGATACGCAGTATTTT.

The chain is built from TRBV6-4 and TRBJ1-2; D not certain. V was pared by 6 bases and J by 4 bases, with 21 bases between. The CDR3 totals 16 residues. CDR1 and CDR2 (germline): MRHNA, SNTAGT. In DNA form, the CDR3 reads TGTGCCAGCAGCCTCTCCCCTACAGCCTCCAGCTATGGCTACACCTTC. Its protein product is CASSLSPTASSYGYTF.

The chain couples TRBV18 to TRBJ1-2; TRBD1 is a possible D gene (6 bases). The V gene lost 4 bases and the J gene lost 6 bases, with 21 bases spanning the gap. Germline V gene lookup returns CDR1 KGHSH and CDR2 LQKENI. The CDR3 runs to 16 residues. The CDR3 DNA is TGTGCCAGCTCACTCACTACAGCCCGGGACACTAATGGCTACACCTTC. This sequence encodes CASSLTTARDTNGYTF.

A single count supports this clone. V gene TRBV7-9 combines with J gene TRBJ1-1; a weak D match, TRBD1 (6 bases). The CDR3 spans 15 residues. V was trimmed by 0 bases and J by 2 bases, leaving 10 bases between them. CDR1 and CDR2 from the germline V gene are SEHNR and FQNEAQ (reference sequence). As DNA, the CDR3 is TGTGCCAGCAGCTTAGCGCAGGGGAGTAACACTGAAGCTTTCTTT. Its translation is CASSLAQGSNTEAFF.

The chain couples TRBV18 to TRBJ2-4; D unclear. The CDR3 sequence is 12 residues long. Germline CDR1 and CDR2: KGHSH and LQKENI. V was pared by 4 bases and J by 15 bases, with 16 bases between. CDR3 residues: CASSLDDQKVYF. CDR3 nucleotides: TGTGCCAGCTCACTTGACGACCAAAAGGTGTACTTC.

The chain links TRBV6-5 to TRBJ1-2, with TRBD1 identical over 7 bases. The CDR3 runs to 13 residues. Germline V gene sequence: CDR1 MNHEY, CDR2 SVGAGI. Trimming at V came to 5 bases and at J to 3 bases, leaving 3 bases not matched to a gene. CDR3 amino acids: CASSGTAYYGYTF. The CDR3 region has the DNA TGTGCCAGCAGTGGGACAGCCTACTATGGCTACACCTTC.

This chain joins TRBV6-5 and TRBJ1-3; 7 nucleotides align to TRBD1. The CDR3 loop spans 15 amino acids. J was trimmed by 0 bases and V by 4 bases; bases with no gene match: 3. CDR1 and CDR2 from the germline V gene are MNHEY and SVGAGI. CDR3 region: CASSWDRDSGNTIYF. The CDR3 DNA is TGTGCCAGCAGTTGGGACAGAGACTCTGGAAACACCATATATTTT.

The gene calls are TRBV21-1 and TRBJ2-7. TRBV21-1 represents a pseudogene. The CDR3 spans 13 residues. Written as DNA, the CDR3 is TGTGCCAGCAGCAAAGCCTCATTCCCCGAGCAGTACGTC. This sequence encodes CASSKASFPEQYV.

This chain links TRBV5-1 with TRBJ2-3; 10 bases align to TRBD2. This CDR3 contains 17 residues. V gave up 1 base and J gave up 1 base; unmatched junction bases: 6. The germline CDR1 and CDR2 sequences are SGHRS and YFSETQ. The CDR3 DNA reads TGCGCCAGCAGCTTGCTCCTAGCGGGGGCCCGCACAGATACGCAGTATTTT. Protein product: CASSLLLAGARTDTQYF.

This rearrangement joins TRBV7-8 to TRBJ2-7; D unresolved. The CDR3 consists of 14 residues. Between the trimmed V and J ends, which lost 5 bases and 3 bases, there was a span of 14 bases. From germline, CDR1 is SGHVS and CDR2 FQNEAQ. DNA of the CDR3: TGTGCCAGCAGCCCCCTGATAGAAAACTACGAGCAGTACTTC. This sequence encodes CASSPLIENYEQYF.

This clone has only a few counts. The gene calls are TRBV9 and TRBJ2-2, with 11 bases matching TRBD1. CDR1 is SGDLS, CDR2 YYNGEE, per germline. Trimming took 4 bases from V and 6 from J; bases not matched to a gene: 11. The CDR3 has 17 residues. CDR3 residues: CASSLRPGQGGPGELFF. CDR3 DNA sequence: TGTGCCAGCAGCCTCCGACCGGGACAGGGGGGACCCGGGGAGCTGTTTTTT.

This clone was seen a few times. The gene calls are TRBV2 and TRBJ1-3; D uncertain. The CDR3 is 12 residues long. CDR1 is SNHLY and CDR2 is FYNNEI in the germline V gene. V was cut by 7 bases and J by 5 bases, with 9 bases left in between. The CDR3 DNA sequence: TGTGCCAGCAATAGGGCCAGAAACACCATATATTTT. Translation: CASNRARNTIYF.

The chain employs TRBV29-1 and TRBJ2-2, with 7 nucleotides matching TRBD2. Germline CDR1 and CDR2: SQVTM and ANQGSEA. The CDR3 sequence is 13 residues long. V lost 3 bases to trimming and J lost 3 bases; unmatched junction nucleotides: 1. CDR3 protein: CSVDSGHTGELFF. The CDR3 bases are TGCAGCGTTGATAGCGGGCACACCGGGGAGCTGTTTTTT.

The chain is built from TRBV7-2 and TRBJ2-3; unclear D gene. The CDR3 has 12 residues. The V gene's germline CDR1 is SGHTA and CDR2 FQGNSA. The V end lost 3 bases, the J end lost 3 bases, and 4 bases lay between the germline ends. CDR3 protein: CASSFYTDTQYF. CDR3 sequence (DNA): TGTGCCAGCAGCTTTTATACAGATACGCAGTATTTT.

V gene TRBV28 combines with J gene TRBJ2-7, with D hard to call. Deletions cut 5 bases from V and 2 bases from J, with 4 bases between. The CDR3 consists of 11 residues. Germline-derived CDR1 and CDR2 are MDHEN and SYDVKM. The CDR3 coding sequence is TGTGCCAGCAGTACTGCCTACGAGCAGTACGTC. Translated: CASSTAYEQYV.

This rearrangement joins TRBV29-1 to TRBJ2-1; 8 positions agree with TRBD2. The CDR3 totals 13 residues. Germline-derived CDR1 and CDR2 are SQVTM and ANQGSEA. J was trimmed by 3 bases and V by 8 bases; bases with no gene match: 6. This CDR3 is CSSTGGFYNEQFF. As DNA, the CDR3 is TGCAGCTCTACGGGAGGGTTCTACAATGAGCAGTTCTTC.

The V call is TRBV14, the J call TRBJ2-4; D perhaps matches TRBD1 (5 bases). V was clipped by 4 bases and J by 6 bases, with 13 bases between them. This CDR3 spans 14 amino acids. Germline V gene data show CDR1 as SGHDN and CDR2 as FVKESK. Written as DNA, the CDR3 is TGTGCCAGCAGCCGAGACAGCGCCGTAAACATTCAGTACTTC. Translating it yields CASSRDSAVNIQYF.

The chain recombines TRBV7-9 with TRBJ2-5; 7 bases fit TRBD1. Trimming at V came to 6 bases and at J to 7 bases, leaving 8 bases not matched to a gene. The CDR3 has 13 amino acids. From germline, CDR1 is SEHNR and CDR2 FQNEAQ (reference sequence). The CDR3 protein is CASSPQGVVTQYF. The CDR3 nucleotides are TGTGCCAGCAGTCCTCAGGGGGTGGTGACCCAGTACTTC.

The chain is built from TRBV29-1 and TRBJ2-3; D gene ambiguous. Germline V lookup: CDR1 SQVTM, CDR2 ANQGSEA. Between the trimmed V and J ends, which lost 6 bases and 2 bases, there was a span of 9 bases. The CDR3 covers 12 residues. The CDR3 region is CSVKTNTDTQYF. DNA of the CDR3: TGCAGCGTAAAGACAAACACAGATACGCAGTATTTT.